Sequencing of this TCR beta chain was carried out in a study of blood T cell repertoires in COVID-19. Original handling: For nucleated cells, counts were estimated from reference gene primer amplification. Data came from immunoSEQ multiplex PCR; TCRdb stores just in-frame clones and leaves some out. V, J and clone size were drawn from that table, and D and trimming were deduced from the DNA. Of approximately 300,000 clones listed, around four fifths are singletons. CDR1 and CDR2 (germline): MNHEY, SMNVEV (reference sequence). This CDR3 region has 13 residues. V lost 0 bases, J lost 5 bases, and 7 bases lay in between.

The sequence was collected from a woman aged 45-60 years with active or convalescent COVID-19. The chain recombines TRBV27 with TRBJ1-1; D is unclear. Sequences were obtained from peripheral blood. CDR3 nucleotide sequence: TGTGCCAGCAGTTTATCGAGGGATACTGAAGCTTTCTTT. Protein product: CASSLSRDTEAFF.